The entry below gives a single T cell receptor beta chain sequence along with its context. Its antigen is not identified. The data stem from a study of CD8 T cells in ankylosing spondylitis. Study findings and constraints: Disease-associated clonotypes exhibited CD8+ identity and were relatively infrequent in peripheral blood. Typical of ankylosing spondylitis blood, it appeared, was a TCR beta motif of under 10 highly homologous variants. Some of these motif variants have turned up before, in reports on reactive arthritis synovial fluid and blood. Matched ankylosing spondylitis synovial fluid reportedly contained a significantly enriched population of disease-linked clones.

Trimming took 5 bases from V and 0 from J, leaving 14 bases between them. The germline gives CDR1 GTSNPN, CDR2 SVGIG (reference sequence). The CDR3 spans 14 residues. Making use of molecular barcodes, quantitative 5'-RACE generated TCR beta libraries. One entry per CDR3 protein, called by TCRdb with MiXCR from the 5' RACE reads. Of some 700,000 distinct CDR3 sequences listed, around 17% are singletons. The gene calls are TRBV30 and TRBJ2-7, with D tentatively TRBD1 or TRBD2 (5 bases each). Sequenced material: blood, either unsorted or a sorted T cell fraction (not recorded which). This sequence originates from a male donor with ankylosing spondylitis. In nucleotides, the CDR3 is TGTGCCTGGGAGGGACCAAAGGGCTCCTACGAGCAGTACTTC. Translating it yields CAWEGPKGSYEQYF.